This TCR beta chain was captured in a study of control samples from healthy donors and cancer patients. Produced via immunoSEQ multiplex PCR; TCRdb's table is partial and in-frame only. The sample holds around 70,000 clones, around 93% seen once. Trimming removed 1 base at V and 4 bases at J, with 14 bases between. The V gene's germline CDR1 is SEHNR and CDR2 FQNEAQ (reference sequence). The CDR3 runs to 16 residues. The chain links TRBV7-9 to TRBJ2-1, with D perhaps matching TRBD1 (5 bases). This receptor was identified in a young woman in good health. The specimen sequenced was blood. The CDR3 DNA is TGTGCCAGCAGCTTAGGGGGCCCGATTTTATACAATGAGCAGTTCTTC. It is translated as CASSLGGPILYNEQFF.